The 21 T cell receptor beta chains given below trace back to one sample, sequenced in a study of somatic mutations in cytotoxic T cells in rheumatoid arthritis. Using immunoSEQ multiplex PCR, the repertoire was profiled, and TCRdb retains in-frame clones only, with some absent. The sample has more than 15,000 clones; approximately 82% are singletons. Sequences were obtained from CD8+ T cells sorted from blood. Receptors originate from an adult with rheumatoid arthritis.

CDR3 in amino acids: CASSFGDRAYNEQFF. CDR3 DNA: TGTGCCAGTAGTTTCGGGGACAGGGCTTACAATGAGCAGTTCTTC. The chain joins TRBV19 to TRBJ2-1; 9 nucleotides align to TRBD1. V was pared by 5 bases and J by 4 bases, with 6 bases of the junction left unmatched. CDR1 is LNHDA, CDR2 SQIVND, per germline (reference sequence). The CDR3 consists of 15 residues.

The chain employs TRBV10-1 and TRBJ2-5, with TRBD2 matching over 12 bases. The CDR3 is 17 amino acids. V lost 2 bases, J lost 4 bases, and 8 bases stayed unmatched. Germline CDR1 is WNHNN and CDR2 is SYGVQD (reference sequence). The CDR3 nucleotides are TGCGCCAGCAGTGAGGTCCTAGCGGGGGGGCCAGGAGAGACCCAGTACTTC. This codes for CASSEVLAGGPGETQYF.

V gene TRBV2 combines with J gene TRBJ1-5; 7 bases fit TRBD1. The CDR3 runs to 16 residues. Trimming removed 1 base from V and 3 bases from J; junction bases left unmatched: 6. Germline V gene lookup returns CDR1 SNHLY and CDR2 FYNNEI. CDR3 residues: CASSEVADRPNQPQHF. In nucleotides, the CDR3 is TGTGCCAGCAGTGAAGTTGCGGACAGGCCCAATCAGCCCCAGCATTTT.

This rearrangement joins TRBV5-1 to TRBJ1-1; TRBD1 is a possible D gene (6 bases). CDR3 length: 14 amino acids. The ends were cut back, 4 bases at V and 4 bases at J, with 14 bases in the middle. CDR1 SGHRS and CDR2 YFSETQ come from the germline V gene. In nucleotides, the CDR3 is TGCGCCAGCAGCATTGCGACAGGACGCACTGAAGCTTTCTTT. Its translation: CASSIATGRTEAFF.

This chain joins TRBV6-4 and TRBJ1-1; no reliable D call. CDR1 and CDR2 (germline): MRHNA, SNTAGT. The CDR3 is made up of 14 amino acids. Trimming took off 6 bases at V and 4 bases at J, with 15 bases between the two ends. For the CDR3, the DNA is TGTGCCAGCAGGACAACCGCAGAGGGCACTGAAGCTTTCTTT. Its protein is CASRTTAEGTEAFF.

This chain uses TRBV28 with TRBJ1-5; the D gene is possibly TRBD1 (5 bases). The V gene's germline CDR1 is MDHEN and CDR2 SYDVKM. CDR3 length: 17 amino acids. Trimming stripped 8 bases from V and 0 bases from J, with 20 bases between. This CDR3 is CASSRDVFFYSNQPQHF. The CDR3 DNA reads TGTGCCAGCTCAAGGGACGTTTTCTTTTATAGCAATCAGCCCCAGCATTTT.

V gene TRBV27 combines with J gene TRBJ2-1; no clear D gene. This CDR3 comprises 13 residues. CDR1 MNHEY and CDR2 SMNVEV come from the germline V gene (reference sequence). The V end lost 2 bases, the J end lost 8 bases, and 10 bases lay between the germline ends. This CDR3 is CASSLRGTHEQFF. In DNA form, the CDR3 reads TGTGCCAGCAGTTTAAGAGGAACTCATGAGCAGTTCTTC.

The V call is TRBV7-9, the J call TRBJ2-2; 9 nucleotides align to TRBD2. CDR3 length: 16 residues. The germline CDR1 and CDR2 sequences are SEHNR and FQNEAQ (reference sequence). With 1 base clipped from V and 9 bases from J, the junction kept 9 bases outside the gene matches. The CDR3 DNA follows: TGTGCCAGCAGCTTAGGCGGTAGCGGGAGATATTGGGAGCTGTTTTTT. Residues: CASSLGGSGRYWELFF.

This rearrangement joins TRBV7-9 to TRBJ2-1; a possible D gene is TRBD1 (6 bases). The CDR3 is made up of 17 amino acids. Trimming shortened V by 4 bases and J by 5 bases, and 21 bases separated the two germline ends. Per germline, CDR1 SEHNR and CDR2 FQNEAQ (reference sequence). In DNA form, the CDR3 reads TGTGCCAGCAGCTCTAATCCTAACAGGGCCGACGACAATGAGCAGTTCTTC. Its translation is CASSSNPNRADDNEQFF.

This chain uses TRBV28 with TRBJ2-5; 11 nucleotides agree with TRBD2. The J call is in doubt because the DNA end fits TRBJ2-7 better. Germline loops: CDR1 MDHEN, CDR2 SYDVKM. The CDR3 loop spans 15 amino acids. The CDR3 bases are TGTGCCAGCAGTTCCCCACTAGCGGGGGTATACGAGCAGTACTTC. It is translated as CASSSPLAGVYEQYF.

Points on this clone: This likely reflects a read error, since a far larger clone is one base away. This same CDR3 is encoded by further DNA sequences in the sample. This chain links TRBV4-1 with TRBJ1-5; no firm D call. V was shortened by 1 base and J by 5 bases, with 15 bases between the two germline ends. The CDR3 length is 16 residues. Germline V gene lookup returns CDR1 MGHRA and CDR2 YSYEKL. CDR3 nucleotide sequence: TGCGCCAGCAGCCAAGGGGCGGGAGGGATCTATCAGCCCCAGCATTTT. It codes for CASSQGAGGIYQPQHF.

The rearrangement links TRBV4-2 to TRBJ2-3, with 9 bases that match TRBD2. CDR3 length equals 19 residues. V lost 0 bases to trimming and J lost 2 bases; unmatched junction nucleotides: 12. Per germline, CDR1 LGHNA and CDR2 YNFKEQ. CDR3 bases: TGTGCCAGCAGCCAAGATAGGGTTCGGCTAGCGGGATTCACAGATACGCAGTATTTT. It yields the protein CASSQDRVRLAGFTDTQYF.

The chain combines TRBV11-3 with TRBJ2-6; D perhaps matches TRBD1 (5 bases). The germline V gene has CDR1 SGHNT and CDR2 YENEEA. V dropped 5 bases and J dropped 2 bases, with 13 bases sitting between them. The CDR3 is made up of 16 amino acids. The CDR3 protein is CASSAQGLAGANVLTF. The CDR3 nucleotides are TGTGCCAGCAGCGCTCAGGGTCTTGCTGGGGCCAACGTCCTGACTTTC. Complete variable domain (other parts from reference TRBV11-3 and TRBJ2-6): EAGVVQSPRYKIIEKKQPVAFWCNPISGHNTLYWYLQNLGQGPELLIRYENEEAVDDSQLPKDRFSAERLKGVDSTLKIQPAELGDSAVYLCASSAQGLAGANVLTFGAGSRLTVL.

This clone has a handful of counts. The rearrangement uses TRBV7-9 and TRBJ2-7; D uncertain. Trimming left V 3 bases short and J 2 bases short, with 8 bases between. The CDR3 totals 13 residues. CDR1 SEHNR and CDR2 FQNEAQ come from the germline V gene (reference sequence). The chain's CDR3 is CASSFGPAYEQYF. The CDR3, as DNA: TGTGCCAGCAGCTTCGGACCTGCCTACGAGCAGTACTTC. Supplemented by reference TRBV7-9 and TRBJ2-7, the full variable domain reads DTGVSQNPRHKITKRGQNVTFRCDPISEHNRLYWYRQTLGQGPEFLTYFQNEAQLEKSRLLSDRFSAERPKGSFSTLEIQRTEQGDSAMYLCASSFGPAYEQYFGPGTRLTVT.

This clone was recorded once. In nucleotides, the CDR3 is TGTGCCAGCAGCTTTGGTGCGGGAGGGAATGAGCAGTTCTTC. Residues: CASSFGAGGNEQFF. The genes are TRBV11-3 and TRBJ2-1, with 9 bases aligning to TRBD2. The CDR3 spans 14 residues. V lost 3 bases to trimming and J lost 7 bases; unmatched junction nucleotides: 4. The germline V gene has CDR1 SGHNT and CDR2 YENEEA.

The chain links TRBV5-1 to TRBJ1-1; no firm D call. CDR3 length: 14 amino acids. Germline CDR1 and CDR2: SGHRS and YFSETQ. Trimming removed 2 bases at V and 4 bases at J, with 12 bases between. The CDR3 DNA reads TGCGCCAGCAGCTTCACAAGGGTGGTCACTGAAGCTTTCTTT. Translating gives CASSFTRVVTEAFF.

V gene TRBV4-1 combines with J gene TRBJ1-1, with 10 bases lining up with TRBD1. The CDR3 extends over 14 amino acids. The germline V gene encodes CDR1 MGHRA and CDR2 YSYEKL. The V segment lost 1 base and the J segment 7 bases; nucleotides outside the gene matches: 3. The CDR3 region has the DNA TGCGCCAGCAGCCAAGTAGGGACAGGGGTTGAAGCTTTCTTT. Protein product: CASSQVGTGVEAFF.

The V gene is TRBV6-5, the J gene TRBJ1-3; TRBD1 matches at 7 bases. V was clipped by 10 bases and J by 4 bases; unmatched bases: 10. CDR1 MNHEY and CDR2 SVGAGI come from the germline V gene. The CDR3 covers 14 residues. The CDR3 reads CATARGRGGNTIYF. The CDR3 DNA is TGTGCCACCGCTCGTGGCAGGGGGGGAAACACCATATATTTT.

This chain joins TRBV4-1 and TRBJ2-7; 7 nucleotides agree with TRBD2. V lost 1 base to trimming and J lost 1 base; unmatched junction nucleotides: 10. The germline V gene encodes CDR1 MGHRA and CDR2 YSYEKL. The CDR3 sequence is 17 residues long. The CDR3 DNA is TGCGCCAGCAGCCAAGCTCGGGGAGGGCAAATTTCCTACGAGCAGTACTTC. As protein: CASSQARGGQISYEQYF.

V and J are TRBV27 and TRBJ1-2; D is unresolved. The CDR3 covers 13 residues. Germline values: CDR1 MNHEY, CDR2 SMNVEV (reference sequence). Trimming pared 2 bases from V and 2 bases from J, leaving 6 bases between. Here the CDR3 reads CASSLRRNYGYTF. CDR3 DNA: TGTGCCAGCAGTTTACGGAGAAACTATGGCTACACCTTC.

The chain's CDR3 is CASILSHTSSYEQYF. CDR3 bases: TGTGCCAGCATCTTAAGCCACACCAGCTCCTACGAGCAGTACTTC. The V call is TRBV2, the J call TRBJ2-7; D is undetermined. This CDR3 is built from 15 residues. CDR1 SNHLY and CDR2 FYNNEI come from the germline V gene. V gave up 7 bases and J gave up 0 bases, with 16 bases separating them. Full variable domain (rest looked up from reference TRBV2 and TRBJ2-7): EPEVTQTPSHQVTQMGQEVILRCVPISNHLYFYWYRQILGQKVEFLVSFYNNEISEKSEIFDDQFSVERPDGSNFTLKIRSTKLEDSAMYFCASILSHTSSYEQYFGPGTRLTVT.